Below are 20 T cell receptor beta chains sequenced from a single sample in a study of T-cell memory formation after mild COVID-19. MiXCR was run by TCRdb on the 5' RACE reads, yielding one entry per CDR3 protein. This sample has roughly 480,000 distinct CDR3 sequences, with 25% found just once. The sample taken for sequencing was PBMCs or a T cell subset sorted from them (not recorded which). These TCRs come from an adult woman who had mild COVID-19 (a few samples of this study predate the infection). Cell type and time point are not known.

This clonotype was seen at least ten times. The chain uses TRBV2 and TRBJ2-3; D is tentatively TRBD1 or TRBD2 (5 bases each). V was cut by 5 bases and J by 0 bases, with 12 bases left in between. The CDR3 totals 15 residues. Germline CDR1 and CDR2: SNHLY and FYNNEI. CDR3 amino acids: CASSPGTGSTDTQYF. The CDR3 bases are TGTGCCAGCAGTCCAGGGACGGGAAGCACAGATACGCAGTATTTT.

The genes are TRBV30 and TRBJ1-1; D might be TRBD1 (6 bases). The V gene lost 1 base and the J gene lost 1 base, with 13 bases spanning the gap. The germline V gene has CDR1 GTSNPN and CDR2 SVGIG (reference sequence). CDR3 length: 15 amino acids. The CDR3 bases are TGTGCCTGGAGTGATAGGCGGACAGAGAACACTGAAGCTTTCTTT. Its protein is CAWSDRRTENTEAFF.

A few counts support this clonotype. This chain uses TRBV12-3 or TRBV12-4 with TRBJ1-2; no reliable D call. This CDR3 region has 15 residues. The germline V and J ends were trimmed by 6 bases and 0 bases, with 14 bases remaining between them. CDR3 sequence: CASSPSPVSNYGYTF. As DNA, the CDR3 is TGTGCCAGCAGCCCTAGTCCAGTCTCTAACTATGGCTACACCTTC.

In its sample, this clonotype was seen a few times. V is TRBV5-1 and J is TRBJ2-2, with 7 bases that match TRBD1. The V segment lost 2 bases and the J segment 4 bases; nucleotides outside the gene matches: 14. The CDR3 totals 18 residues. Germline V CDR1 and CDR2: SGHRS, YFSETQ. Here the CDR3 DNA reads TGCGCCAGCAGCTTCCCGACCGGACAGGTGATGGGCACCGGGGAGCTGTTTTTT. This encodes CASSFPTGQVMGTGELFF.

This clonotype was picked up a small number of times. The J gene is TRBJ2-5, the V gene TRBV7-8, with TRBD1 identical over 9 bases. There are 16 residues in the CDR3. Germline V gene data show CDR1 as SGHVS and CDR2 as FQNEAQ. The trim removed 2 bases at V and 5 bases at J, leaving 9 bases unmatched. The CDR3 region is CASSLNPQGAGETQYF. The CDR3 nucleotides read TGTGCCAGCAGCTTAAACCCACAGGGGGCGGGGGAGACCCAGTACTTC.

The chain carries TRBV7-3 and TRBJ2-7; D perhaps matches TRBD1 (7 bases). The germline V gene has CDR1 SGHTA and CDR2 FQGTGA. V was trimmed by 0 bases and J by 2 bases, leaving 14 bases between them. CDR3 length: 16 residues. In nucleotides, the CDR3 is TGTGCCAGCAGCTTAACTGGGGGGACAGTTCCCTACGAGCAGTACTTC. Encoded protein: CASSLTGGTVPYEQYF.

This clonotype was observed many times. This chain uses TRBV5-1 with TRBJ2-7, with D perhaps being TRBD1 or TRBD2 (5 bases each). The CDR3 totals 16 residues. V lost 3 bases, J lost 4 bases, and 20 bases lay in between. Germline CDR1 is SGHRS and CDR2 is YFSETQ. CDR3 nucleotide sequence: TGCGCCAGCAGCTGGTCAAGGGACGAACGGAGGTACGAGCAGTACTTC. The encoded protein is CASSWSRDERRYEQYF.

This chain uses TRBV2 with TRBJ2-1, with a tentative D call TRBD2 (6 bases). V gave up 4 bases and J gave up 8 bases, with 12 bases separating them. The length of the CDR3 is 13 residues. Germline CDR1 is SNHLY and CDR2 is FYNNEI. In nucleotides, the CDR3 is TGTGCCAGCAGTGGAACTAGCTGGGATGAGCAGTTCTTC. Its translation is CASSGTSWDEQFF.

CDR3 sequence: CASSYTTGNYGYTF. DNA for the CDR3: TGTGCCAGCAGTTACACCACAGGGAACTATGGCTACACCTTC. This sequence joins TRBV6-5 and TRBJ1-2, with D perhaps TRBD1 (6 bases). Germline V gene data show CDR1 as MNHEY and CDR2 as SVGAGI. V was shortened by 2 bases and J by 2 bases, with 9 bases between the two germline ends. This CDR3 spans 14 amino acids.

In this sample, this clonotype turned up a few times. V gene TRBV19 combines with J gene TRBJ1-1, with D possibly matching TRBD1 (6 bases). V lost 9 bases and J lost 3, with 17 bases in between. The CDR3 runs 14 residues. Germline V gives CDR1 LNHDA, CDR2 SQIVND (reference sequence). The CDR3 coding sequence is TGTGCCAGCGAAGAAGGGGGGGCGGACACTGAAGCTTTCTTT. Translating it yields CASEEGGADTEAFF.

This chain joins TRBV4-1 and TRBJ1-3, with TRBD1 matching 8 bases. The V segment lost 1 base and the J segment 0 bases; nucleotides outside the gene matches: 5. CDR1 MGHRA and CDR2 YSYEKL come from the germline V gene. The CDR3 has 17 residues. Written as DNA, the CDR3 is TGCGCCAGCAGCCAAGGGGCAGGGGGCAGCTCTGGAAACACCATATATTTT. Encoded protein: CASSQGAGGSSGNTIYF.

The V gene is TRBV12-3 or TRBV12-4, the J gene TRBJ1-1, with TRBD1 matching over 9 bases. J lost 1 base, V lost 4 bases, and 4 bases had no gene match. This CDR3 is built from 15 residues. CDR3 nucleotides: TGTGCCAGCAGTTCTAACAGGGGGCGGAACACTGAAGCTTTCTTT. It codes for CASSSNRGRNTEAFF.

This clonotype was observed a few times. Germline and junction disagree at one end, which may indicate a read error. V gene TRBV12-3 or TRBV12-4 combines with J gene TRBJ1-1; D gene uncertain. This CDR3 spans 13 amino acids. The CDR3 here is CASTGTLGTEAFF. The DNA of the CDR3 is TGTGCAAGCACCGGCACCTTGGGGACTGAAGCTTTCTTT.

This clonotype appeared a few times. CDR3 loop: CASSPSEGRTKGGSYNEQFF. The CDR3 nucleotides are TGTGCCAGCAGCCCTTCGGAGGGGCGGACTAAGGGAGGCTCCTACAATGAGCAGTTCTTC. The chain combines TRBV7-9 with TRBJ2-1; tentatively, D is TRBD2 (6 bases). Germline loops: CDR1 SEHNR, CDR2 FQNEAQ (reference sequence). Trimming cost V 5 bases and J 0 bases, with 26 bases left between them. The CDR3 covers 20 residues.

This clonotype was counted a few times. The rearrangement joins TRBV29-1 to TRBJ1-2, with unresolved D. The V gene lost 6 bases and the J gene lost 2 bases, with 16 bases spanning the gap. Germline V CDR1 and CDR2: SQVTM, ANQGSEA. The CDR3 extends over 14 amino acids. The CDR3 reads CSVGGLASNYGYTF. CDR3 nucleotide sequence: TGCAGCGTGGGCGGACTAGCTTCAAACTATGGCTACACCTTC.

This sequence joins TRBV29-1 and TRBJ2-2; 13 bases are a match to TRBD2. Germline loops: CDR1 SQVTM, CDR2 ANQGSEA. The CDR3 runs 16 residues. The V and J ends lost 7 bases and 4 bases, in that order; junction bases with no gene match: 9. CDR3 sequence reads: CSASGTSGASTGELFF. CDR3 nucleotide sequence: TGCAGCGCCTCGGGGACTAGCGGGGCTTCCACCGGGGAGCTGTTTTTT.

This clonotype came up a few times. This sequence joins TRBV7-9 and TRBJ1-2; D is unclear. Looked up from germline, CDR1 is SEHNR and CDR2 is FQNEAQ (reference sequence). This CDR3 region has 14 residues. With 1 base removed from V and 8 bases from J, the gap between germline ends came to 14 bases. The DNA for the CDR3 is TGTGCCAGCAGCTTAGGAGGGAGTGTGATCGGCTACACCTTC. Its translation: CASSLGGSVIGYTF.

The chain joins TRBV11-2 to TRBJ2-2; 12 nucleotides line up with TRBD2. Germline V gives CDR1 SGHAT, CDR2 FQNNGV. V was pared by 2 bases and J by 4 bases, with 2 bases of the junction left unmatched. The CDR3 consists of 16 residues. The CDR3 coding sequence is TGTGCCAGCAGCTTACTAGCGGGGGGGATCACCGGGGAGCTGTTTTTT. This encodes CASSLLAGGITGELFF.

This chain joins TRBV7-6 and TRBJ2-2; D is undetermined. V dropped 4 bases and J dropped 5 bases, with 5 bases sitting between them. The CDR3 loop spans 12 amino acids. Per the germline V gene, CDR1 is SGHVS and CDR2 is FNYEAQ. The CDR3 region has the DNA TGTGCCAGCAGCTCCTGGACCGGGGAGCTGTTTTTT. This translates into CASSSWTGELFF.

This clonotype showed up just a few times. The gene calls are TRBV19 and TRBJ2-1; weak D call: TRBD2 (5 bases). The V and J ends lost 3 bases and 6 bases respectively, with 12 bases between them. The germline V gene has CDR1 LNHDA and CDR2 SQIVND (reference sequence). The CDR3 sequence is 14 residues long. Written as DNA, the CDR3 is TGTGCCAGTAGTATTGGAACTAGTAGCAATGAGCAGTTCTTC. Translated: CASSIGTSSNEQFF. Full variable domain (missing parts from reference TRBV19 and TRBJ2-1): DGGITQSPKYLFRKEGQNVTLSCEQNLNHDAMYWYRQDPGQGLRLIYYSQIVNDFQKGDIAEGYSVSREKKESFPLTVTSAQKNPTAFYLCASSIGTSSNEQFFGPGTRLTVL.